One TCR beta chain is described in this entry. Its antigen remains unknown. These data belong to a study of response to subunit inactivated influenza vaccine. Study-wide points: Authors proposed each seasonal influenza vaccination draws in few new T cells.

TCRdb re-analysed the RT-PCR reads in MiXCR, keeping a single row per CDR3 protein. The data show about 830,000 distinct CDR3 sequences, under 20% seen once. The CDR3 length is 15 residues. Germline CDR1 and CDR2: MNHEY and SMNVEV (reference sequence). V was pared by 7 bases and J by 3 bases, with 19 bases between. The clonotype originates from a man aged 50 to 60 who received an inactivated influenza vaccine. Specimen: PBMCs from blood, collected roughly 5 days after vaccination. This chain uses TRBV27 with TRBJ2-7, with D maybe TRBD2 (6 bases). CDR3 nucleotide sequence: TGTGCCAGCACCCCCCTGGCCGGGAGTGACTACGAGCAGTACTTC. The encoded protein is CASTPLAGSDYEQYF.